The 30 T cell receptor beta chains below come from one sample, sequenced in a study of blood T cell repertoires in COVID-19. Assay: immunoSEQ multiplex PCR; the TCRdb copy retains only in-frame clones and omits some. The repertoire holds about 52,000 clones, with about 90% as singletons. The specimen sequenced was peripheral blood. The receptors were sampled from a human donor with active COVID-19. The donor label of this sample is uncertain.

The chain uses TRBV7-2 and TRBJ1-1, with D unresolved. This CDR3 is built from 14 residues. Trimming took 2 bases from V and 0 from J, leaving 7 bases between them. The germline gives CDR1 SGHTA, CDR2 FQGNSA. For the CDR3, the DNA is TGTGCCAGCAGCTTAATGTCAGTGAACACTGAAGCTTTCTTT. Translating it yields CASSLMSVNTEAFF.

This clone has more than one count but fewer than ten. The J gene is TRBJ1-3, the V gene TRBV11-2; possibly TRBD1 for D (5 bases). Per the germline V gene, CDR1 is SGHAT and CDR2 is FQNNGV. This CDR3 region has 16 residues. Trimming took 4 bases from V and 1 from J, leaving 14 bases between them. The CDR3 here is CASSSILRGSGNTIYF. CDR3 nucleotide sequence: TGTGCCAGCAGCTCGATCCTCCGGGGGTCTGGAAACACCATATATTTT.

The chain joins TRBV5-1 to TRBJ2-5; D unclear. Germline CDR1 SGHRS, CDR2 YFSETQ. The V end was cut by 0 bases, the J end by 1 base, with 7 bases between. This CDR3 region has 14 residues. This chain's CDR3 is CASSLASVQETQYF. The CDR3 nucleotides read TGCGCCAGCAGCTTGGCCTCGGTCCAAGAGACCCAGTACTTC.

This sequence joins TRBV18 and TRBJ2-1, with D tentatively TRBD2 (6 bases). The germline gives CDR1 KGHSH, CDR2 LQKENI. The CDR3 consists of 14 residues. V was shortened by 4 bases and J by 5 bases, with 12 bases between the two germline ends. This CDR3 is CASSRPGTDNEQFF. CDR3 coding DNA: TGTGCCAGCTCACGCCCAGGGACTGACAATGAGCAGTTCTTC.

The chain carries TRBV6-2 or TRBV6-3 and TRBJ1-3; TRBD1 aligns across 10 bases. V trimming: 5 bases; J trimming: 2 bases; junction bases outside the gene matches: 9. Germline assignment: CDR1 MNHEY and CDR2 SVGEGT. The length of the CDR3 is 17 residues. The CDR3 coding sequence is TGTGCCAGCAGTGGGGACAGGGGTACTCCTACTGGAAACACCATATATTTT. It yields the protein CASSGDRGTPTGNTIYF.

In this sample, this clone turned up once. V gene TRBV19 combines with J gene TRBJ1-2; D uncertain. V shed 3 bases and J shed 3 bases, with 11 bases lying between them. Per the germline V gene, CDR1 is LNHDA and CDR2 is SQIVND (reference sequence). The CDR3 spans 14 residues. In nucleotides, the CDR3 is TGTGCCAGTAGTATTAGCCAGGACTACTATGGCTACACCTTC. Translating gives CASSISQDYYGYTF.

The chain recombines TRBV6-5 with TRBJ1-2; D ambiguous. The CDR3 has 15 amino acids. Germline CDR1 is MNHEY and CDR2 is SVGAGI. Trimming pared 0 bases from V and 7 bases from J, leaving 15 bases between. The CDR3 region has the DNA TGTGCCAGCAGTTACTCAGTTGCCGGGGTGTTTGGCTACACCTTC. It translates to CASSYSVAGVFGYTF.

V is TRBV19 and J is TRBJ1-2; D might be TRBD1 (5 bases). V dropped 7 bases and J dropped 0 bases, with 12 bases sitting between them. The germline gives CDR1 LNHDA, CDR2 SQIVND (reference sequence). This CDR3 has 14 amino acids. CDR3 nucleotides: TGTGCCAGTACTGGGTCGACAGCTAACTATGGCTACACCTTC. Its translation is CASTGSTANYGYTF.

The CDR3 spells CASSQNVKSGANVLTF. In DNA, the CDR3 is TGTGCCAGCAGCCAGAACGTAAAGTCTGGGGCCAACGTCCTGACTTTC. This chain links TRBV7-9 with TRBJ2-6, with D hard to call. CDR3 size: 16 residues. Germline CDR1 is SEHNR and CDR2 is FQNEAQ (reference sequence). The V gene lost 5 bases and the J gene lost 1 base, with 12 bases spanning the gap.

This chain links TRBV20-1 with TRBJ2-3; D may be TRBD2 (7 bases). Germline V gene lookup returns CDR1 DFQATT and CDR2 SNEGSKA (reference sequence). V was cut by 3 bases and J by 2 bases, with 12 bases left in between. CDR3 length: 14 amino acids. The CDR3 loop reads CSASRGGITDTQYF. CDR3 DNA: TGCAGTGCTAGTAGGGGGGGAATCACAGATACGCAGTATTTT.

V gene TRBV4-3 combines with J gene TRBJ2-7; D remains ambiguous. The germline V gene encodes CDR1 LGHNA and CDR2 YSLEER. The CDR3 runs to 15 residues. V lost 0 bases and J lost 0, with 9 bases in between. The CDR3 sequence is CASSQDSVPSYEQYF. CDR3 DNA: TGCGCCAGCAGCCAAGATTCAGTACCCTCCTACGAGCAGTACTTC.

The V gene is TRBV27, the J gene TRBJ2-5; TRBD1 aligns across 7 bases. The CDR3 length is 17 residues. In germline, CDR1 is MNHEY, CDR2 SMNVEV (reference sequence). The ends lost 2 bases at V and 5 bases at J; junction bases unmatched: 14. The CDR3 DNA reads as TGTGCCAGCAGTTTAGATAGACAGGGCCCAGCGGATGAGACCCAGTACTTC. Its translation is CASSLDRQGPADETQYF.

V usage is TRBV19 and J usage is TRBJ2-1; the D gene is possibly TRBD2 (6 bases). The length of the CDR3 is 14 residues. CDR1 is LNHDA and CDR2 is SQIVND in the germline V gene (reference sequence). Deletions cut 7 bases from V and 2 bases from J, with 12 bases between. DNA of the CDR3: TGTGCCAGTACGGCGGGACCCCCCTACAATGAGCAGTTCTTC. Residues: CASTAGPPYNEQFF.

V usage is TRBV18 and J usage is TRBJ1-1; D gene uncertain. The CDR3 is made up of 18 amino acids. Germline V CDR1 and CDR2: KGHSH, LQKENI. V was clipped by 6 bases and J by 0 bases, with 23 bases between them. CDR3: CASSPIVELGIMNTEAFF. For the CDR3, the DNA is TGTGCCAGCTCCCCTATCGTAGAACTAGGCATTATGAACACTGAAGCTTTCTTT.

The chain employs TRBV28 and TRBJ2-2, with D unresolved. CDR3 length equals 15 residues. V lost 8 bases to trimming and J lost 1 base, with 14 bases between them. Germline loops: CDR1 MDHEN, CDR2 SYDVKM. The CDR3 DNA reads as TGTGCCAGCCGACCACCTGCAGGGAACACCGGGGAGCTGTTTTTT. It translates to CASRPPAGNTGELFF.

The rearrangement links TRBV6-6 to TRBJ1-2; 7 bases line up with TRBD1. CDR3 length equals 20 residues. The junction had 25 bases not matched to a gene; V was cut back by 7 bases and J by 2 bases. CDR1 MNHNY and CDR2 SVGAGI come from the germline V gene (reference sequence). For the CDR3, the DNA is TGTGCCAGCATTCGAATTGTCGGGCAGGGGGAACTAATTAGGAACTATGGCTACACCTTC. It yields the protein CASIRIVGQGELIRNYGYTF.

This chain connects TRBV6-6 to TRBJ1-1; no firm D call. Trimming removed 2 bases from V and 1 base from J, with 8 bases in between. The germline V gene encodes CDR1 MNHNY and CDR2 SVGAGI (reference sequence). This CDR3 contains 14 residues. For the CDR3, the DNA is TGTGCCAGCAGTTACCCGGAGACGAACACTGAAGCTTTCTTT. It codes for CASSYPETNTEAFF.

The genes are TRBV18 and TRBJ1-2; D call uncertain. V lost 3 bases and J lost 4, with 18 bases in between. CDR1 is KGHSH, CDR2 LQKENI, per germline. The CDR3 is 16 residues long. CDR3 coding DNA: TGTGCCAGCTCACCCACTTCCGAGGTGTTCGGCTATGGCTACACCTTC. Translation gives CASSPTSEVFGYGYTF. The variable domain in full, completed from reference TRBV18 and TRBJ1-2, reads NAGVMQNPRHLVRRRGQEARLRCSPMKGHSHVYWYRQLPEEGLKFMVYLQKENIIDESGMPKERFSAEFPKEGPSILRIQQVVRGDSAAYFCASSPTSEVFGYGYTFGSGTRLTVV.

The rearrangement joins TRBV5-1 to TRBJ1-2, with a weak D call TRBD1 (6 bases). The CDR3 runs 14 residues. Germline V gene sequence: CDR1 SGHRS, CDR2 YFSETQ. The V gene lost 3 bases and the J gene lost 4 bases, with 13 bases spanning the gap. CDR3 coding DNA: TGCGCCAGCAGCTCGCCCGGACAGATCTATGGCTACACCTTC. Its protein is CASSSPGQIYGYTF.

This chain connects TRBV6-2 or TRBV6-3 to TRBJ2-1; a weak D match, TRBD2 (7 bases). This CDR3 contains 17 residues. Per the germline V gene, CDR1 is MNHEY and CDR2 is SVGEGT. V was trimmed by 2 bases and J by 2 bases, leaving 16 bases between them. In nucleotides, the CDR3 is TGTGCCAGCAGTTACAATTCCGGGCGGGGGCCCTACAATGAGCAGTTCTTC. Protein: CASSYNSGRGPYNEQFF.

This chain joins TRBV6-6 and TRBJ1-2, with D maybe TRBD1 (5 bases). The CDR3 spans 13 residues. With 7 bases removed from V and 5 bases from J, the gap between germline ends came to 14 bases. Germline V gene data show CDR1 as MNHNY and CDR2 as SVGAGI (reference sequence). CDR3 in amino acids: CASIQSGSYGYTF. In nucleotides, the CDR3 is TGTGCCAGCATTCAATCAGGGAGTTATGGCTACACCTTC.

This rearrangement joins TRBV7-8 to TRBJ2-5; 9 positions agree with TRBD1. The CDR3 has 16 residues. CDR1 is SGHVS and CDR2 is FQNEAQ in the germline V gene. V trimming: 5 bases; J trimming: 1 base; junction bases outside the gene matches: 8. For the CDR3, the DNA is TGTGCCAGCAGCCCCTCCCCGACAGGGGGCCAAGAGACCCAGTACTTC. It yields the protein CASSPSPTGGQETQYF.

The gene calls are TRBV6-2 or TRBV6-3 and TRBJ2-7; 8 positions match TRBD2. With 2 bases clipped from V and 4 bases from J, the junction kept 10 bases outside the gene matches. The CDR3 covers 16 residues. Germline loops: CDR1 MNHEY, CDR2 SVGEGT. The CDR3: CASSYPRGGNRYEQYF. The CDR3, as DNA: TGTGCCAGCAGTTACCCCCGCGGGGGGAACAGGTACGAGCAGTACTTC.

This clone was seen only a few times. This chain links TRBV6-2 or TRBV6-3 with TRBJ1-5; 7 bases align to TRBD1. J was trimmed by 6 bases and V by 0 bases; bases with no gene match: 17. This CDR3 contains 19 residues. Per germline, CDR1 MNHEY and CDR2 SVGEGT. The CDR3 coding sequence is TGTGCCAGCAGTTACTCGAGGGATAACAGGGGAGTTCAAATTCAGCCCCAGCATTTT. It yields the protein CASSYSRDNRGVQIQPQHF.

CDR3 nucleotide sequence: TGTGCCAGCAGTGAAGGACAGGGGTTAAGCGAAGCTTTCTTT. Translated: CASSEGQGLSEAFF. The chain links TRBV2 to TRBJ1-1, with TRBD1 matching over 8 bases. Germline V gene lookup returns CDR1 SNHLY and CDR2 FYNNEI. The CDR3 length is 14 residues. V lost 1 base, J lost 8 bases, and 6 bases stayed unmatched.

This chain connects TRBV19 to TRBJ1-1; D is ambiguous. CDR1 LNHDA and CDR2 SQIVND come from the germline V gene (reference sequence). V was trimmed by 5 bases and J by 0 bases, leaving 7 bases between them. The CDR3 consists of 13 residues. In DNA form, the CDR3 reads TGTGCCAGTAGTGAGATTTTGAACACTGAAGCTTTCTTT. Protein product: CASSEILNTEAFF.

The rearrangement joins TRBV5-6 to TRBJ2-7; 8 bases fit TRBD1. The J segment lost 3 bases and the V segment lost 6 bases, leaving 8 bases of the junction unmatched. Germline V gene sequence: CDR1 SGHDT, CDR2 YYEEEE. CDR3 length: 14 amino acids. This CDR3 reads CASTSRTGNYEQYF. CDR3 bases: TGTGCCAGCACTTCCCGGACAGGGAACTACGAGCAGTACTTC.

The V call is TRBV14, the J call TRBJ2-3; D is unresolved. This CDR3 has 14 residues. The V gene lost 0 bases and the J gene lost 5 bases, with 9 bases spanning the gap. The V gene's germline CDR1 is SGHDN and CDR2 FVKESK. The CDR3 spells CASSQERTLDTQYF. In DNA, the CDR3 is TGTGCCAGCAGCCAAGAGCGAACTCTAGATACGCAGTATTTT.

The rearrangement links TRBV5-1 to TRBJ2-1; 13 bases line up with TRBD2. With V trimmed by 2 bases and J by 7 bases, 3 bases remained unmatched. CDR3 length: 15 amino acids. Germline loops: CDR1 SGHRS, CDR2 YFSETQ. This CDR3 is CASSLTSGGANEQFF. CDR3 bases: TGCGCCAGCAGCTTAACTAGCGGGGGGGCAAATGAGCAGTTCTTC.

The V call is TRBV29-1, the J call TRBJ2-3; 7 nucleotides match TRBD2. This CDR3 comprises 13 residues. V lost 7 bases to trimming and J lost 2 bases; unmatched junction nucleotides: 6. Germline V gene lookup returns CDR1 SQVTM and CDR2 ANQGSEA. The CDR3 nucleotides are TGCAGCGGAGCGGGGACGCTCACAGATACGCAGTATTTT. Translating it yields CSGAGTLTDTQYF.